What follows are 3 T cell receptor beta chains derived from one specimen sequenced in a study of T cells in Graves' hyperthyroidism and ophthalmopathy. Authors of the study amplified TCR beta CDR3 regions from RNA transcripts. HTBI primers drove first-round RT-PCR of the TCR CDR3. Using its own MiXCR run on the multiplex PCR reads, TCRdb lists one record per CDR3 protein. The data show about 600,000 distinct CDR3 sequences, about a sixth seen once. The specimen sequenced was blood. Every receptor here comes from a woman between 40 and 55 years old with Graves' ophthalmopathy.

This clonotype came up many times. The chain combines TRBV7-9 with TRBJ2-7; D not resolved. The germline V and J ends were trimmed by 4 bases and 5 bases, with 9 bases remaining between them. Looked up from germline, CDR1 is SEHNR and CDR2 is FQNEAQ (reference sequence). The CDR3 length is 12 residues. CDR3 DNA sequence: TGTGCCAGCAGCTCCCAGGTAGACGAGCAGTACTTC. Its translation: CASSSQVDEQYF.

This clonotype was counted a few times. The V gene is TRBV2, the J gene TRBJ2-7, with D tentatively TRBD1 (6 bases). CDR1 is SNHLY and CDR2 is FYNNEI in the germline V gene. This CDR3 contains 15 residues. V was clipped by 6 bases and J by 6 bases, with 21 bases between them. CDR3 sequence reads: CASRKSGTRLGEQYF. DNA of the CDR3: TGTGCCAGCAGAAAGAGTGGGACACGCTTGGGCGAGCAGTACTTC. The full variable domain, rest sourced from reference TRBV2 and TRBJ2-7, is EPEVTQTPSHQVTQMGQEVILRCVPISNHLYFYWYRQILGQKVEFLVSFYNNEISEKSEIFDDQFSVERPDGSNFTLKIRSTKLEDSAMYFCASRKSGTRLGEQYFGPGTRLTVT.

V usage is TRBV14 and J usage is TRBJ1-4; perhaps TRBD1 as D (5 bases). The CDR3 has 14 amino acids. The V gene's germline CDR1 is SGHDN and CDR2 FVKESK. Trimming shortened V by 2 bases and J by 7 bases, and 11 bases separated the two germline ends. CDR3 in DNA: TGTGCCAGCAGCCAACTTGGGCAGGGTGAAAAACTGTTTTTT. This encodes CASSQLGQGEKLFF.